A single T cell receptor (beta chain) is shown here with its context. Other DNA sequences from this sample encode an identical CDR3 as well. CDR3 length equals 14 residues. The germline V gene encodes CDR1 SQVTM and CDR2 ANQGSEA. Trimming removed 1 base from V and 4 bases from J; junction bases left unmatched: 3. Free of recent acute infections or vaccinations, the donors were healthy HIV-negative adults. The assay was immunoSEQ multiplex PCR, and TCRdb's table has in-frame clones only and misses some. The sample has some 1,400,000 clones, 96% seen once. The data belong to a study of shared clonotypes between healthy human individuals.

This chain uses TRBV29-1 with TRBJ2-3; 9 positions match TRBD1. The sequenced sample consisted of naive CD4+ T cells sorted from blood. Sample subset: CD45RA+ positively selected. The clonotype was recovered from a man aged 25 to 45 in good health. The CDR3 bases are TGCAGCGTTGAAGTGGGACAGGGACCAGATACGCAGTATTTT. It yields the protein CSVEVGQGPDTQYF.